The 27 T cell receptor beta chains given below trace back to one sample, sequenced in a study of T-cell memory formation after mild COVID-19. One entry per CDR3 protein results from TCRdb running MiXCR on the 5' RACE reads. Of tens of thousands of distinct CDR3 sequences in the sample, over 9.5% were seen once. The sequenced sample was PBMCs or a T cell subset sorted from them (not recorded which). Receptors were obtained from a man aged 18 to 30 who had mild COVID-19 (a few samples of this study predate the infection). Cell type and time point are not known.

This clonotype has at least ten counts. The J gene is TRBJ1-4, the V gene TRBV7-2, with 9 bases matching TRBD1. CDR3 size: 14 residues. J gave up 5 bases and V 4 bases, and 2 bases lay outside the gene matches. Germline loops: CDR1 SGHTA, CDR2 FQGNSA. The CDR3 DNA is TGTGCCAGCAGCTACAGGGGGCGGAATGAAAAACTGTTTTTT. The encoded protein is CASSYRGRNEKLFF.

This clonotype was detected many times. The chain recombines TRBV6-1 with TRBJ1-1; D is possibly TRBD1 (5 bases). The CDR3 loop spans 15 amino acids. Germline assignment: CDR1 MNHNS and CDR2 SASEGT. Deletions cut 5 bases from V and 5 bases from J, with 18 bases between. CDR3 bases: TGTGCCAGCAGTTGGGACCACTCCCCGGGGACTGAAGCTTTCTTT. This gives the protein CASSWDHSPGTEAFF.

This clonotype was seen ten or more times. The rearrangement uses TRBV11-3 and TRBJ2-7; D perhaps matches TRBD1 (6 bases). Between the trimmed V and J ends, which lost 8 bases and 9 bases, there was a span of 14 bases. Germline lookup yields CDR1 SGHNT and CDR2 YENEEA. This CDR3 spans 11 amino acids. Written as DNA, the CDR3 is TGTGCCAGCGCCAGGGGCGTAGGGCAGTACTTC. This encodes CASARGVGQYF.

There are many counts of this clonotype. The genes are TRBV5-6 and TRBJ2-1; D is unclear. Germline V gene lookup returns CDR1 SGHDT and CDR2 YYEEEE. CDR3 length equals 15 residues. V lost 0 bases and J lost 0, with 7 bases in between. The CDR3 DNA reads as TGTGCCAGCAGCTTGGGACCCAGCTCCTACAATGAGCAGTTCTTC. Its protein product is CASSLGPSSYNEQFF.

This clonotype came up many times. J is TRBJ1-1 and V is TRBV15; D unresolved. CDR1 LNHNV and CDR2 YYDKDF come from the germline V gene (reference sequence). The CDR3 contains 14 residues. Between the trimmed V and J ends, which lost 5 bases and 4 bases, there was a span of 14 bases. The CDR3 sequence: CATSGFSVGTEAFF. The CDR3 DNA sequence: TGTGCCACCAGCGGGTTCAGTGTCGGCACTGAAGCTTTCTTT.

In this sample, this clonotype turned up many times. V usage is TRBV4-3 and J usage is TRBJ2-1, with unresolved D. V lost 0 bases and J lost 8, with 11 bases in between. Germline CDR1 is LGHNA and CDR2 is YSLEER. The CDR3 covers 14 residues. The CDR3 sequence: CASSQDVSFDEQFF. The CDR3 region has the DNA TGCGCCAGCAGCCAAGACGTAAGTTTCGATGAGCAGTTCTTC.

In this sample, this clonotype turned up many times. The chain has TRBV4-2 and TRBJ2-1; D is ambiguous. Germline CDR1 and CDR2: LGHNA and YNFKEQ. CDR3 length: 14 residues. Trimming left V 1 base short and J 5 bases short, with 9 bases between. CDR3 DNA sequence: TGTGCCAGCAGCCAAGTACTCACCCACAATGAGCAGTTCTTC. This sequence encodes CASSQVLTHNEQFF.

The sample holds many counts of this clonotype. This chain uses TRBV11-2 with TRBJ2-2; D not resolved. Germline values: CDR1 SGHAT, CDR2 FQNNGV. CDR3 length: 11 amino acids. V was pared by 5 bases and J by 6 bases, with 4 bases between. DNA for the CDR3: TGTGCCAGCAGCCCTCCCGGGGAGCTGTTTTTT. Its translation: CASSPPGELFF.

This clonotype was counted ten times or more. V is TRBV23-1 and J is TRBJ2-7; possible D gene TRBD2, 6 bases. TRBV23-1 is flagged as an ORF with uncertain function. V lost 2 bases to trimming and J lost 2 bases, with 10 bases between them. The CDR3 extends over 14 amino acids. The CDR3 DNA follows: TGCGCCAGCAGTCAACGGGGGTGGGCCTACGAGCAGTACGTC. The encoded protein is CASSQRGWAYEQYV.

This clonotype occurred a few times. This chain links TRBV4-3 with TRBJ2-1; 8 nucleotides line up with TRBD2. V was clipped by 0 bases and J by 3 bases; unmatched bases: 10. Germline V gene lookup returns CDR1 LGHNA and CDR2 YSLEER. CDR3 length equals 18 residues. The CDR3 DNA follows: TGCGCCAGCAGCCAAGATGCCAGCGGGGGTGACCTCTACAATGAGCAGTTCTTC. It codes for CASSQDASGGDLYNEQFF.

This clonotype appeared many times. V usage is TRBV10-2 and J usage is TRBJ2-1; 10 nucleotides line up with TRBD2. V trimming: 8 bases; J trimming: 7 bases; junction bases outside the gene matches: 2. The CDR3 sequence is 12 residues long. Germline CDR1 and CDR2: WSHSY and SAAADI. For the CDR3, the DNA is TGCGCCAGCGGACTAGCGGAAAATGAGCAGTTCTTC. Translation: CASGLAENEQFF.

This clonotype was counted many times. The CDR3 reads CASSLDSAEAFF. The CDR3 DNA follows: TGTGCCAGCAGCTTAGATTCGGCTGAAGCTTTCTTT. The chain links TRBV7-8 to TRBJ1-1, with no clear D. V was clipped by 1 base and J by 6 bases, with 6 bases between them. CDR3 length: 12 amino acids. Germline V lookup: CDR1 SGHVS, CDR2 FQNEAQ.

This clonotype has a count of ten or more. CDR3 in amino acids: CASSYRENNEQFF. In DNA, the CDR3 is TGTGCCAGCAGTTACAGGGAAAACAATGAGCAGTTCTTC. The genes are TRBV6-2 or TRBV6-3 and TRBJ2-1; D uncertain. Germline loops: CDR1 MNHEY, CDR2 SVGEGT. Trimming cost V 2 bases and J 5 bases, with 7 bases left between them. This CDR3 region has 13 residues.

Notes on this clonotype: Given a much more abundant clone one base away, this may be a read error. This chain connects TRBV7-9 to TRBJ2-3; D is unresolved. The J call may be in error: the DNA end matches TRBJ1-5 better. Per germline, CDR1 SEHNR and CDR2 FQNEAQ (reference sequence). This CDR3 contains 14 residues. CDR3 sequence reads: CASSLVGSTDTQHF. CDR3 sequence (DNA): TGTGCCAGCAGCTTAGTGGGCAGCACAGATACGCAGCATTTT.

In its sample, this clonotype was seen many times. V is TRBV7-2 and J is TRBJ2-1; TRBD2 is a possible D gene (5 bases). The ends were cut back, 4 bases at V and 9 bases at J, with 16 bases in the middle. Germline V gives CDR1 SGHTA, CDR2 FQGNSA. The CDR3 loop spans 14 amino acids. CDR3 loop: CASSSRTGYGEQFF. Written as DNA, the CDR3 is TGTGCCAGCAGCTCCCGGACGGGGTATGGTGAGCAGTTCTTC.

The V and J genes are TRBV12-3 or TRBV12-4 and TRBJ2-1; 8 positions agree with TRBD2. V lost 3 bases and J lost 4; bases outside the gene matches: 2. The CDR3 loop spans 14 amino acids. The CDR3 bases are TGTGCCAGCAGTTTGGGCGGGGGGTACAATGAGCAGTTCTTC. It specifies CASSLGGGYNEQFF.

The V call is TRBV5-1, the J call TRBJ2-3; TRBD1 matches 8 bases. The CDR3 runs to 15 residues. V shed 4 bases and J 4 bases; nucleotides not matched to a gene: 8. CDR1 is SGHRS and CDR2 is YFSETQ in the germline V gene. CDR3 DNA: TGCGCCAGCAGCACCAGGACAGGGTCGGCAGATACGCAGTATTTT. Translated, it gives CASSTRTGSADTQYF.

This clonotype showed up just a few times. The chain combines TRBV21-1 with TRBJ2-5; TRBD1, the D gene given by the table, was not confirmed from the DNA. TRBV21-1 corresponds to a pseudogene. This CDR3 is built from 18 residues. CDR3 nucleotide sequence: TGTGCCAGCAGGTCCCCGGGGTTGGGGACAGGGGACGAAGAGACCCAGTACTTC. It yields the protein CASRSPGLGTGDEETQYF.

This clonotype was seen only a few times. Here the CDR3 reads CASSLPDRGYGYTF. CDR3 DNA sequence: TGCGCCAGCAGCCTTCCCGACAGGGGCTATGGCTACACCTTC. The chain links TRBV5-1 to TRBJ1-2, with 8 positions matching TRBD1. Germline CDR1 SGHRS, CDR2 YFSETQ. V shed 4 bases, J shed 4 bases, and the junction held 6 bases outside the gene matches. The CDR3 runs 14 residues.

In this sample, this clonotype turned up many times. The chain links TRBV24-1 to TRBJ2-5; possibly TRBD1 for D (6 bases). Germline V gene sequence: CDR1 KGHDR, CDR2 SFDVKD. V was pared by 6 bases and J by 1 base, with 14 bases between. The CDR3 is 15 residues long. The CDR3 sequence: CATSYSRGSQETQYF. In nucleotides, the CDR3 is TGTGCCACCAGTTATTCCAGGGGTTCCCAAGAGACCCAGTACTTC.

This clonotype was recorded at least ten times. The rearrangement links TRBV18 to TRBJ2-7; D assignment may be TRBD1 or TRBD2 (6 bases each). Germline V lookup: CDR1 KGHSH, CDR2 LQKENI. The CDR3 covers 14 residues. Between the trimmed V and J ends, which lost 6 bases and 3 bases, there was a span of 15 bases. This CDR3 reads CASSHGGGGYEQYF. As DNA, the CDR3 is TGTGCCAGCTCTCACGGAGGGGGAGGCTACGAGCAGTACTTC.

This clonotype showed up many times. An end of the junction differs from the germline gene, which may be a read error. V gene TRBV29-1 combines with J gene TRBJ2-5; D might be TRBD1 or TRBD2, each matching 6 bases. The germline V gene has CDR1 SQVTM and CDR2 ANQGSEA. The CDR3 is made up of 12 amino acids. CDR3 in amino acids: CSLDKGGETQYF. The CDR3 coding sequence is TGCAGCCTTGACAAGGGGGGAGAGACCCAGTACTTC.

This chain connects TRBV11-3 to TRBJ2-1; 7 positions agree with TRBD2. From germline, CDR1 is SGHNT and CDR2 YENEEA. The CDR3 is 14 residues long. The J segment lost 5 bases and the V segment lost 2 bases, leaving 3 bases of the junction unmatched. CDR3 loop: CASSLKLAHNEQFF. The CDR3, as DNA: TGTGCCAGCAGCTTAAAACTAGCGCACAATGAGCAGTTCTTC.

This clonotype was observed a handful of times. CDR3 DNA sequence: TGTGCCACCAGCAGTGGTGCCCGGACAGGGGGAGAAAAACTGTTTTTT. It translates to CATSSGARTGGEKLFF. The J gene is TRBJ1-4, the V gene TRBV15; the match to TRBD1 covers 10 bases. CDR1 and CDR2 from the germline V gene are LNHNV and YYDKDF (reference sequence). V lost 3 bases to trimming and J lost 8 bases; unmatched junction nucleotides: 9. The CDR3 spans 16 residues.

In its sample, this clonotype was seen many times. The gene calls are TRBV4-3 and TRBJ2-5, with 10 positions matching TRBD1. CDR1 LGHNA and CDR2 YSLEER come from the germline V gene. The CDR3 is 20 residues long. Losses at the gene ends were 3 bases for V and 2 bases for J; bases not matched to a gene: 18. This CDR3 reads CASSHAAYLVTGGPQETQYF. DNA for the CDR3: TGCGCCAGCAGCCATGCTGCGTATTTGGTGACAGGGGGCCCTCAAGAGACCCAGTACTTC.

This clonotype came up many times. The chain carries TRBV6-2 or TRBV6-3 and TRBJ2-7; the D gene could be TRBD1 or TRBD2 (5 bases each). The CDR3 extends over 15 amino acids. Germline values: CDR1 MNHEY, CDR2 SVGEGT. The V and J ends lost 2 bases and 6 bases respectively, with 17 bases between them. The DNA for the CDR3 is TGTGCCAGCAGTTACCGGGGCCGCGTCATGGGCGAGCAGTACTTC. This translates into CASSYRGRVMGEQYF.

This clonotype was seen ten or more times. The chain has TRBV10-3 and TRBJ2-5; no firm D call. The V end was cut by 3 bases, the J end by 3 bases, with 14 bases between. The CDR3 is 15 residues long. CDR1 and CDR2 (germline): ENHRY, SYGVKD. CDR3: CAISDPYGLKETQYF. CDR3 DNA: TGTGCCATCAGTGACCCGTACGGGCTGAAAGAGACCCAGTACTTC.